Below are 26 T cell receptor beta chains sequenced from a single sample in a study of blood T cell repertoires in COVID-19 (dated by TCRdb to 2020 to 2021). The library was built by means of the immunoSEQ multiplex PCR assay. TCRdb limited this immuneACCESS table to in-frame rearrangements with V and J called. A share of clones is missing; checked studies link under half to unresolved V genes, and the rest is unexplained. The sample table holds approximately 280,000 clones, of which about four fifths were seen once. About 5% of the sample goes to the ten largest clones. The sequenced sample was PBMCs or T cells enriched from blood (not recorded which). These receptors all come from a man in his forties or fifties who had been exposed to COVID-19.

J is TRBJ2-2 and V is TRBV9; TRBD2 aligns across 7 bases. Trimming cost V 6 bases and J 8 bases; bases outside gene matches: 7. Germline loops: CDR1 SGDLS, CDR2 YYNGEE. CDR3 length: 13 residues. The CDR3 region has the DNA TGTGCCAGCAATGATGGCGGGAGTGGGGAGCTGTTTTTT. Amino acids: CASNDGGSGELFF.

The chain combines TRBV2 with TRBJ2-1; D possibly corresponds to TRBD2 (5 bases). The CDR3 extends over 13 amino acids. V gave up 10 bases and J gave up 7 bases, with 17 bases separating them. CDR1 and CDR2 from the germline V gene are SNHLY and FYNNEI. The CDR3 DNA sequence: TGTGCCATACTAGTTGAGACCAGAAATGAGCAGTTCTTC. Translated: CAILVETRNEQFF.

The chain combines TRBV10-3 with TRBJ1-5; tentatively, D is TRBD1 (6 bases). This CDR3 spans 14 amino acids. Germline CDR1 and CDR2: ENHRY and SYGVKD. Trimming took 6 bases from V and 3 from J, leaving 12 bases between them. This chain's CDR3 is CAIRPQGTNQPQHF. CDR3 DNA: TGTGCCATCAGACCACAGGGTACCAATCAGCCCCAGCATTTT.

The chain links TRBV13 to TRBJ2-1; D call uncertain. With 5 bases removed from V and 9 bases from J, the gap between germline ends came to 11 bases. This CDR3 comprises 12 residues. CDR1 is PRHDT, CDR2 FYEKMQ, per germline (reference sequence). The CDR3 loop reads CASSPRAVEQFF. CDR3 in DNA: TGTGCCAGCAGCCCCCGCGCGGTTGAGCAGTTCTTC. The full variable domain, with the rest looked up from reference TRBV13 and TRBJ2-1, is AAGVIQSPRHLIKEKRETATLKCYPIPRHDTVYWYQQGPGQDPQFLISFYEKMQSDKGSIPDRFSAQQFSDYHSELNMSSLELGDSALYFCASSPRAVEQFFGPGTRLTVL.

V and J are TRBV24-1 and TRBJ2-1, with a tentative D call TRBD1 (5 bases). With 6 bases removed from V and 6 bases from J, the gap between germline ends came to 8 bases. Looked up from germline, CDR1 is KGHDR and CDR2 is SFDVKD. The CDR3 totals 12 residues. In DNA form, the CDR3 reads TGTGCCACCAGTAGTAGGGGCAATGAGCAGTTCTTC. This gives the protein CATSSRGNEQFF.

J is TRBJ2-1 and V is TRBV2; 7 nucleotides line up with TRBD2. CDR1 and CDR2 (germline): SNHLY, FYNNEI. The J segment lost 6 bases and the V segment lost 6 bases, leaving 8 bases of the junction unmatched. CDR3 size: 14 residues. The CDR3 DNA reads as TGTGCCAGCAGAAGTCTAGCGGACTTCAATGAGCAGTTCTTC. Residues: CASRSLADFNEQFF.

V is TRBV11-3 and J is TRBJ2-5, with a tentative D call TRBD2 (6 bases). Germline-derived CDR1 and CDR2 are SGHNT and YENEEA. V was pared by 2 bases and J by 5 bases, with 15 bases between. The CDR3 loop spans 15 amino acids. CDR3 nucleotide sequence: TGTGCCAGCAGCTTATTTACGGGAGATATTGAGACCCAGTACTTC. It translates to CASSLFTGDIETQYF.

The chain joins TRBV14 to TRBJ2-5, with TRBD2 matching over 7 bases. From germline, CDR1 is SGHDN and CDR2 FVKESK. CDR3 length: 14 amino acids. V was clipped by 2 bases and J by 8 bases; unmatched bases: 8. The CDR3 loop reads CASSQRGRGATQYF. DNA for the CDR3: TGTGCCAGCAGCCAACGCGGGAGAGGGGCAACCCAGTACTTC.

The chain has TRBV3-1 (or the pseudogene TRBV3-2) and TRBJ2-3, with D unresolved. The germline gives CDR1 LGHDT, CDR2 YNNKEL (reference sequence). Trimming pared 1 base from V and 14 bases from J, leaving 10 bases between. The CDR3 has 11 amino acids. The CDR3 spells CASSQVRVLYF. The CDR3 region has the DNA TGTGCCAGCAGCCAAGTTCGCGTTCTGTATTTT.

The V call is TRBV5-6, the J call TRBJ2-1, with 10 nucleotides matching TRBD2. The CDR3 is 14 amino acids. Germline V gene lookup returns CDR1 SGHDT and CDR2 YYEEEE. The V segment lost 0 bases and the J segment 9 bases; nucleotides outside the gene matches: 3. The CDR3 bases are TGTGCCAGCAGCTTGGTAGGGACTAGCGTTGAGCAGTTCTTC. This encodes CASSLVGTSVEQFF.

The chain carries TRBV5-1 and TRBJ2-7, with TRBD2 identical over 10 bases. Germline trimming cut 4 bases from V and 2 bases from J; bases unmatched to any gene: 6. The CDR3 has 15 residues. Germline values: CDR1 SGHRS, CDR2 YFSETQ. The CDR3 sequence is CASSDGLAATYEQYF. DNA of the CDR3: TGCGCCAGCAGCGACGGACTAGCGGCGACCTACGAGCAGTACTTC.

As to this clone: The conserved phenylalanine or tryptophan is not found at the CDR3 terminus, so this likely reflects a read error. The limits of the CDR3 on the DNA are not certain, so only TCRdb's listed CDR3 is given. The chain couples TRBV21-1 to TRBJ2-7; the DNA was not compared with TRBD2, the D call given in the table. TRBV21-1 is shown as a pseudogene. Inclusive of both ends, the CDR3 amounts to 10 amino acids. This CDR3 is CASSLQTSAR.

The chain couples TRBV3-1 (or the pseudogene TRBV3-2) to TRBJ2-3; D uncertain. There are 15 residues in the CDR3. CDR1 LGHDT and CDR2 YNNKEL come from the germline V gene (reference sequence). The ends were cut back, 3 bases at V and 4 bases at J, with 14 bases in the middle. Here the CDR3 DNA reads TGTGCCAGCAGCCAGTTGATGTCCGGAGCAGATACGCAGTATTTT. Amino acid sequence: CASSQLMSGADTQYF.

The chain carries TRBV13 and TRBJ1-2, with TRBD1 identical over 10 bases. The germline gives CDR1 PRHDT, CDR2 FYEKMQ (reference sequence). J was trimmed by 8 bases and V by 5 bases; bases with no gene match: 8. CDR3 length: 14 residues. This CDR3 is CASSHRDRGDGYTF. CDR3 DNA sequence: TGTGCCAGCAGCCACCGGGACAGGGGAGACGGCTACACCTTC.

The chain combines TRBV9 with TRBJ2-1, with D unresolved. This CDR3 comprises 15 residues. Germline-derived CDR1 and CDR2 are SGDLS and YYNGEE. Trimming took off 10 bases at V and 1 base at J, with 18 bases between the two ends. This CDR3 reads CALKRRINSYNEQFF. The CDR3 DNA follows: TGTGCCCTCAAGAGGCGGATCAATTCCTACAATGAGCAGTTCTTC.

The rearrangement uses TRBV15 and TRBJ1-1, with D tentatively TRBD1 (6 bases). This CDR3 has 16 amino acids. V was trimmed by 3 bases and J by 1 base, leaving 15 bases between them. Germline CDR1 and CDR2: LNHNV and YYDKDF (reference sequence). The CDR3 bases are TGTGCCACCAGCAGGGGATCACAGGGACCGAACACTGAAGCTTTCTTT. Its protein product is CATSRGSQGPNTEAFF.

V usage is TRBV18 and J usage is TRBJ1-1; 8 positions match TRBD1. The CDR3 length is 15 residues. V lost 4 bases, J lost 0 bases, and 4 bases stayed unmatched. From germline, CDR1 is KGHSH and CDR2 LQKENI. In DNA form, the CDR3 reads TGTGCCAGCTCACGAGGACAGGGAGTGAACACTGAAGCTTTCTTT. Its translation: CASSRGQGVNTEAFF.

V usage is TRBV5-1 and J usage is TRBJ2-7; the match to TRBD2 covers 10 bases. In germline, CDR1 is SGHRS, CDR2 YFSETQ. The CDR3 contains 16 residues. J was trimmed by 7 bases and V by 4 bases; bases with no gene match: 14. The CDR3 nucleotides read TGCGCCAGCAGCCTGGCAGCGGGAGGGCCTCCTGGTGAGCAGTACTTC. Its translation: CASSLAAGGPPGEQYF.

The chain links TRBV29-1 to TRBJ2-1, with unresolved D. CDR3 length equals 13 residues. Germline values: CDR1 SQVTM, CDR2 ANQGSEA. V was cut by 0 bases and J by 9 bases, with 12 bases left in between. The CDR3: CSVEDARVGEQFF. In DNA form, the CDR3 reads TGCAGCGTTGAAGATGCCCGGGTAGGTGAGCAGTTCTTC.

The CDR3 loop reads CASSPLSGPNEQFF. As DNA, the CDR3 is TGTGCCAGCTCACCACTCTCAGGTCCTAATGAGCAGTTCTTC. The chain couples TRBV18 to TRBJ2-1; no definite D call. Germline CDR1 and CDR2: KGHSH and LQKENI. This CDR3 has 14 amino acids. Trimming removed 1 base at V and 7 bases at J, with 11 bases between.

The CDR3 here is CASSSLAPNEQFF. CDR3 DNA: TGTGCCAGCAGTTCGCTAGCGCCCAATGAGCAGTTCTTC. V and J are TRBV28 and TRBJ2-1, with D possibly being TRBD2 (6 bases). The V end was cut by 4 bases, the J end by 6 bases, with 10 bases between. Per the germline V gene, CDR1 is MDHEN and CDR2 is SYDVKM. The CDR3 has 13 amino acids. The full variable domain, with the rest looked up from reference TRBV28 and TRBJ2-1, is DVKVTQSSRYLVKRTGEKVFLECVQDMDHENMFWYRQDPGLGLRLIYFSYDVKMKEKGDIPEGYSVSREKKERFSLILESASTNQTSMYLCASSSLAPNEQFFGPGTRLTVL.

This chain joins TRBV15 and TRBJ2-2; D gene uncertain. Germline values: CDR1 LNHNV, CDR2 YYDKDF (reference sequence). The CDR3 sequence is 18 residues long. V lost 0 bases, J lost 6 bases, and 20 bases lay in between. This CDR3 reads CATSRDPLANLLPGELFF. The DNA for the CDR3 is TGTGCCACCAGCAGAGATCCCCTTGCGAACCTGCTCCCCGGGGAGCTGTTTTTT.

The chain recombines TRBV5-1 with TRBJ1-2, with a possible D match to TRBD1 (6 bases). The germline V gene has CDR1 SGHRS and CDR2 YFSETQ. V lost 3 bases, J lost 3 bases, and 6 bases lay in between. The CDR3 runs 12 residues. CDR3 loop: CASSSGDYGYTF. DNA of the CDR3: TGCGCCAGCAGCTCAGGGGACTATGGCTACACCTTC.

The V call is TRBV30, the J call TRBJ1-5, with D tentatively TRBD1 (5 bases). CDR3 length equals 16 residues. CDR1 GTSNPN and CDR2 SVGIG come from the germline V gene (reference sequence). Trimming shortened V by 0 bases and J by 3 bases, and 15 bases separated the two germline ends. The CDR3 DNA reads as TGTGCCTGGAGTGTTGGGGGGATCGGTGTCAATCAGCCCCAGCATTTT. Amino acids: CAWSVGGIGVNQPQHF.

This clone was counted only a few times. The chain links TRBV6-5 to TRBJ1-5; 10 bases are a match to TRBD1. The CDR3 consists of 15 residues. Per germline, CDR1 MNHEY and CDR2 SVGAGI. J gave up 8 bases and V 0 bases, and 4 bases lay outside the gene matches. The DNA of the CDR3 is TGTGCCAGCAGTTACTCTGGACAGGGGGTTGAGCCCCAGCATTTT. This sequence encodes CASSYSGQGVEPQHF.

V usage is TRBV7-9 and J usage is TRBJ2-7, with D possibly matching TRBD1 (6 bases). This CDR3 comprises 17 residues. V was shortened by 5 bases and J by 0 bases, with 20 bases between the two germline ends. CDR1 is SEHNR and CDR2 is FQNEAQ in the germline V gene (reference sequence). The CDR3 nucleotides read TGTGCCAGCAGCCCAGGGGTGGACACCAATCCCTCCTACGAGCAGTACTTC. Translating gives CASSPGVDTNPSYEQYF.